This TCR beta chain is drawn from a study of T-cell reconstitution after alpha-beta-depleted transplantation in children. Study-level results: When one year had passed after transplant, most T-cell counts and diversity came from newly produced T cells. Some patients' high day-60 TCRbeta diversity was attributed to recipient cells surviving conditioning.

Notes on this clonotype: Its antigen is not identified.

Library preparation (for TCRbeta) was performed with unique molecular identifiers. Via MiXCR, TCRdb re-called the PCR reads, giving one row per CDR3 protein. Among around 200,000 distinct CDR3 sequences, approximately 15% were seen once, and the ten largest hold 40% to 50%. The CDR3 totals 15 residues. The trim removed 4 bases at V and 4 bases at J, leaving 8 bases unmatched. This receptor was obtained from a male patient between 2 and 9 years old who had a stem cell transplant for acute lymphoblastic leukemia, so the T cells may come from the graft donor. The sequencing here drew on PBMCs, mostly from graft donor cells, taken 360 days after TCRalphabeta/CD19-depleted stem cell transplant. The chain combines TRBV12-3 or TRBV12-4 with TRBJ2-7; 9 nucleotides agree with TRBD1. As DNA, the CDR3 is TGTGCCAGCAGTTCGACGGACAGGGGAAAATACGAGCAGTACTTC. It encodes CASSSTDRGKYEQYF.